What follows are 3 T cell receptor beta chains derived from one specimen sequenced in a study of metastatic and nonmetastatic thyroid tumors. The entire patient cohort was treatment-naive prior to thyroid surgery. Using MiXCR, TCRdb re-called clones from the PCR reads. Of around 29,000 clones in the sample, about 24% are singletons; the top ten hold less than 15%. Source material: blood. These receptors were collected from a female donor with papillary thyroid cancer or a benign thyroid nodule (not recorded which). Some clones in this sample may be carry-over from other donors' samples.

The chain employs TRBV6-5 and TRBJ1-1; D may be TRBD1 (5 bases). The CDR3 has 15 amino acids. Trimming took off 2 bases at V and 8 bases at J, with 18 bases between the two ends. Per the germline V gene, CDR1 is MNHEY and CDR2 is SVGAGI. CDR3 bases: TGTGCCAGCAGTTACGGGGCACCGCGGATGGGGGAAGCTTTCTTT. This encodes CASSYGAPRMGEAFF.

This clone has more than one count but fewer than ten. The genes are TRBV6-1 and TRBJ2-7, with D uncertain. Germline values: CDR1 MNHNS, CDR2 SASEGT. The CDR3 consists of 11 residues. The V end was cut by 10 bases, the J end by 0 bases, with 7 bases between. CDR3 sequence: CATLSSYEQYF. The DNA for the CDR3 is TGTGCCACCCTATCCTCCTACGAGCAGTACTTC.

The chain joins TRBV20-1 to TRBJ2-7, with 10 bases matching TRBD1. V shed 2 bases and J 6 bases; nucleotides not matched to a gene: 7. The length of the CDR3 is 14 residues. Germline loops: CDR1 DFQATT, CDR2 SNEGSKA (reference sequence). The DNA for the CDR3 is TGCAGTGCTAGACTTCCCGGGGACAGGGGCGAGCAGTACTTC. This gives the protein CSARLPGDRGEQYF.